The clone carrying this T cell receptor (beta chain) was counted only a few times. This sample stems from a study of blood T cell repertoires in COVID-19. Study background: From the United States, Italy and Spain came samples of acute and convalescent COVID-19. The cDNA or gDNA used as material had been derived from T cells, B-cell-depleted T cells, or PBMCs.

V shed 5 bases and J shed 4 bases, with 8 bases lying between them. Germline V gene sequence: CDR1 SEHNR, CDR2 FQNEAQ (reference sequence). The CDR3 has 12 residues. Per the authors' pipeline: Scientists estimated how many nucleated cells there were by amplifying reference gene primers. Generated by immunoSEQ multiplex PCR, the TCRdb table keeps only in-frame clones and is missing some. V, J and clone size reflect that table, while D and trimming were determined from the DNA. This table holds about 330,000 clones, about four fifths found once. Sequencing input: peripheral blood. This sequence joins TRBV7-9 and TRBJ2-5; D is unclear. This TCR derives from a woman aged 45-60 years with acute or convalescent COVID-19. Written as DNA, the CDR3 is TGTGCCAGCAGCCTAATCACAGAGACCCAGTACTTC. Its translation is CASSLITETQYF.